A single sample is the source of the 3 T cell receptor beta chains below, sequenced in a study of blood T cell repertoires in COVID-19. TCRdb's copy holds only in-frame clones and misses some; the assay was immunoSEQ multiplex PCR. The sample contains 88,000 or so clones, more than 75% of which appear only once. Material for sequencing was peripheral blood. The receptors originated from a human donor in a cohort sampled during active COVID-19.

The chain joins TRBV5-1 to TRBJ1-4; possible D gene TRBD1, 6 bases. Trimming removed 2 bases at V and 3 bases at J, with 11 bases between. The CDR3 spans 15 residues. Germline CDR1 is SGHRS and CDR2 is YFSETQ. The CDR3 loop reads CASSLGTGSNEKLFF. The CDR3 nucleotides read TGCGCCAGCAGCTTAGGTACAGGGTCTAATGAAAAACTGTTTTTT.

The rearrangement uses TRBV28 and TRBJ2-3, with 9 bases aligning to TRBD2. The CDR3 totals 16 residues. CDR1 and CDR2 from the germline V gene are MDHEN and SYDVKM. Trimming removed 4 bases from V and 4 bases from J; junction bases left unmatched: 9. The CDR3 region has the DNA TGTGCCAGCAGTTGGGGGCCGGGACTAGCTGCAGATACGCAGTATTTT. Protein: CASSWGPGLAADTQYF.

The chain links TRBV7-9 to TRBJ1-2; D might be TRBD1 (5 bases). The CDR3 loop spans 15 amino acids. Germline assignment: CDR1 SEHNR and CDR2 FQNEAQ (reference sequence). V was shortened by 1 base and J by 4 bases, with 13 bases between the two germline ends. The CDR3 sequence is CASSLGRTTVYGYTF. The CDR3 DNA sequence: TGTGCCAGCAGCTTAGGTCGCACGACAGTCTATGGCTACACCTTC.